Detailed here is one TCR beta chain. TCRdb redid the calling of the RT-PCR reads with MiXCR, one entry per CDR3 protein. The sample lists about 680,000 distinct CDR3 sequences, over 12% occurring once. The sequencing input was memory CD4+ T cells from blood. This sequence was found in a female donor in good health, serving as a healthy control.

The CDR3 protein is CASSVTGGSVSYNSPLHF. In DNA, the CDR3 is TGTGCCAGCAGCGTCACAGGGGGTTCAGTTTCCTATAATTCACCCCTCCACTTT. V usage is TRBV5-6 and J usage is TRBJ1-6; 8 bases map to TRBD1. CDR3 length: 18 amino acids. Trimming removed 4 bases from V and 1 base from J; junction bases left unmatched: 10. In germline, CDR1 is SGHDT, CDR2 YYEEEE. Full variable domain (rest looked up from reference TRBV5-6 and TRBJ1-6): DAGVTQSPTHLIKTRGQQVTLRCSPKSGHDTVSWYQQALGQGPQFIFQYYEEEERQRGNFPDRFSGHQFPNYSSELNVNALLLGDSALYLCASSVTGGSVSYNSPLHFGNGTRLTVT.